Listed below are T cell receptor beta chains from one sample, sequenced in a study of blood T cell repertoires in COVID-19. Method: immunoSEQ multiplex PCR; TCRdb's copy keeps in-frame clones and lacks some. The sample holds roughly 240,000 clones, roughly 86% seen once. The source material was peripheral blood. The origin of the receptors is an older woman who had recovered from COVID-19. Each CDR3 is given with its conserved first and last residue. The order of the fields is J gene, V gene, D gene, clone size, CDR3 DNA, CDR3 protein. A D gene is named only where the DNA matches it firmly. Clone size is given for some rows only: seen once, a few or many times, or a class if the clone is expanded.

j_call: TRBJ1-2; v_call: TRBV4-1; d_call: -; clone_size: -; cdr3_nt: TGCGCCAGCAGCCAAGATCAAAACAGTAACTATGGCTACACCTTC; cdr3_aa: CASSQDQNSNYGYTF
j_call: TRBJ2-1; v_call: TRBV3-1/TRBV3-2; d_call: TRBD2; clone_size: -; cdr3_nt: TGTGCCAGCAGCGGGCTAGCGGGGTGGAGCTCCTACAATGAGCAGTTCTTC; cdr3_aa: CASSGLAGWSSYNEQFF
j_call: TRBJ1-3; v_call: TRBV7-7; d_call: -; clone_size: -; cdr3_nt: TGTGCTAGCAGCTTAGCCACGACAGGAACCTCTGGAAACACCATATATTTT; cdr3_aa: CASSLATTGTSGNTIYF
j_call: TRBJ2-5; v_call: TRBV5-4; d_call: TRBD2; clone_size: -; cdr3_nt: TGTGCCAGCAGCTTGGTAGCGGGGAGAGGGAAAGAGACCCAGTACTTC; cdr3_aa: CASSLVAGRGKETQYF
j_call: TRBJ2-3; v_call: TRBV27; d_call: -; clone_size: -; cdr3_nt: TGTGCCACGTCAGGGTACACAGATACGCAGTATTTT; cdr3_aa: CATSGYTDTQYF
j_call: TRBJ2-3; v_call: TRBV28; d_call: -; clone_size: -; cdr3_nt: TGTGCCAGCAGTTCGTCGAGATCTGTAAGCACAGATACGCAGTATTTT; cdr3_aa: CASSSSRSVSTDTQYF
j_call: TRBJ2-2; v_call: TRBV12-3/TRBV12-4; d_call: -; clone_size: -; cdr3_nt: TGTGCCAGCAGTTTCAGGGATTTGGGGGAGCTGTTTTTT; cdr3_aa: CASSFRDLGELFF
j_call: TRBJ1-2; v_call: TRBV6-4; d_call: -; clone_size: -; cdr3_nt: TGTGCCAGCAGTCCAGATCCGGGACGAGGGGGAGATCTTGGCTACACCTTC; cdr3_aa: CASSPDPGRGGDLGYTF
j_call: TRBJ2-3; v_call: TRBV2; d_call: TRBD2; clone_size: -; cdr3_nt: TGTGCCAGCAGTGAAGGACTAGCGAGGATCACAGATACGCAGTATTTT; cdr3_aa: CASSEGLARITDTQYF
j_call: TRBJ1-2; v_call: TRBV7-9; d_call: TRBD1; clone_size: -; cdr3_nt: TGTGTGACAGGGGAGTATGGCTACACCTTC; cdr3_aa: CVTGEYGYTF
j_call: TRBJ2-1; v_call: TRBV11-2; d_call: TRBD1; clone_size: once; cdr3_nt: TGTGCCAGCAGTTCCGGGACAGGGGGCTTCTATGAGCAGTTCTTC; cdr3_aa: CASSSGTGGFYEQFF
j_call: TRBJ1-5; v_call: TRBV28; d_call: -; clone_size: -; cdr3_nt: TGTGCCAGCAGTTTCGGCGCAGCGCTAAATCAGCCCCAGCATTTT; cdr3_aa: CASSFGAALNQPQHF
j_call: TRBJ2-3; v_call: TRBV12-3/TRBV12-4; d_call: TRBD1; clone_size: -; cdr3_nt: TGTGCCAGCACAATCTCTGGCCGGGACAGGAGAGATTTT; cdr3_aa: CASTISGRDRRDF
j_call: TRBJ2-5; v_call: TRBV12-5; d_call: TRBD1; clone_size: -; cdr3_nt: TGTGCTAGTGGACAAGGACAGGAAGAGACCCAGTACTTC; cdr3_aa: CASGQGQEETQYF
j_call: TRBJ2-2; v_call: TRBV7-3; d_call: TRBD2; clone_size: -; cdr3_nt: TGTGCCAGCAGCCCGAGCGGAACAGCGGGGGCCCCGAACACCGGGGAGCTGTTTTTT; cdr3_aa: CASSPSGTAGAPNTGELFF
j_call: TRBJ2-2; v_call: TRBV19; d_call: TRBD1; clone_size: -; cdr3_nt: TGTGCCTGCTACAGGGGTGCCGGGGAGCTGTTTTTT; cdr3_aa: CACYRGAGELFF
j_call: TRBJ1-4; v_call: TRBV19; d_call: -; clone_size: once; cdr3_nt: TGTGCCAGTAGAGGTCAGCGGGGTGTTCATGAAAAACTGTTTTTT; cdr3_aa: CASRGQRGVHEKLFF
j_call: TRBJ1-6; v_call: TRBV27; d_call: -; clone_size: few; cdr3_nt: TGTGCCAGCAGTTTAGGCTGGGGGGGCAGAAATTCACCCCTCCACTTT; cdr3_aa: CASSLGWGGRNSPLHF
j_call: TRBJ2-3; v_call: TRBV4-2; d_call: -; clone_size: -; cdr3_nt: TGTGCCAGCAGCCAAGCAACCGGGATTTACACAGATACGCAGTATTTT; cdr3_aa: CASSQATGIYTDTQYF
j_call: TRBJ2-1; v_call: TRBV10-2; d_call: TRBD2; clone_size: -; cdr3_nt: TGCGCCAGCAGTGGCGGGGGGGGCGAGCAGTTCTTC; cdr3_aa: CASSGGGGEQFF
j_call: TRBJ1-3; v_call: TRBV7-2; d_call: TRBD1; clone_size: -; cdr3_nt: TGTGCCAGCAGCTTATTCAGGGGGCCCTACTCTGGAAACACCATATATTTT; cdr3_aa: CASSLFRGPYSGNTIYF
j_call: TRBJ1-3; v_call: TRBV15; d_call: -; clone_size: -; cdr3_nt: TGTGCCACCAGCAGAGATCGGCACTACTCTGGAAACACCATATATTTT; cdr3_aa: CATSRDRHYSGNTIYF
j_call: TRBJ1-5; v_call: TRBV20-1; d_call: -; clone_size: -; cdr3_nt: TGCAGTGCCCCCGGTCAGCCCCAGCATTTT; cdr3_aa: CSAPGQPQHF
j_call: TRBJ1-6; v_call: TRBV11-2; d_call: -; clone_size: -; cdr3_nt: TGTGCCAGCAGCCTTTACGCGGATAATTCACCCCTCCACTTT; cdr3_aa: CASSLYADNSPLHF
j_call: TRBJ1-2; v_call: TRBV6-5; d_call: TRBD1; clone_size: -; cdr3_nt: TGTGCCAGCAGTCCGACAGGGGGCTTCGTTGGCTACACCTTC; cdr3_aa: CASSPTGGFVGYTF
j_call: TRBJ1-1; v_call: TRBV9; d_call: -; clone_size: -; cdr3_nt: TGTGCCAGCAGCACAGAAACAGAGAGCACTGAAGCTTTCTTT; cdr3_aa: CASSTETESTEAFF
j_call: TRBJ1-2; v_call: TRBV7-3; d_call: -; clone_size: -; cdr3_nt: TGTGCCAGCAGCTATGGGCCTAACTATGGCTACACCTTC; cdr3_aa: CASSYGPNYGYTF
j_call: TRBJ1-2; v_call: TRBV6-4; d_call: TRBD1; clone_size: -; cdr3_nt: TGTGCCAGCAGTGACTCTAGGAGGGGACAGTACTATGGCTACACCTTC; cdr3_aa: CASSDSRRGQYYGYTF
j_call: TRBJ1-1; v_call: TRBV28; d_call: TRBD1; clone_size: -; cdr3_nt: TGTGCCAGCAGTCTTGACAGGGGCGGAATCACTGAAGCTTTCTTT; cdr3_aa: CASSLDRGGITEAFF
j_call: TRBJ2-7; v_call: TRBV28; d_call: TRBD1; clone_size: -; cdr3_nt: TGTGCCAGCAGGCCACCGGGACAGGGGATCTACGAGCAGTACTTC; cdr3_aa: CASRPPGQGIYEQYF
j_call: TRBJ2-1; v_call: TRBV3-1/TRBV3-2; d_call: -; clone_size: -; cdr3_nt: TGTGCCAGCAGCATAAGAGGTGAGCAGTTCTTC; cdr3_aa: CASSIRGEQFF
j_call: TRBJ2-5; v_call: TRBV29-1; d_call: -; clone_size: -; cdr3_nt: TGCAGCGTCGGGATCCCCCCGGGTCGTGGCGAGACCCAGTACTTC; cdr3_aa: CSVGIPPGRGETQYF
j_call: TRBJ1-4; v_call: TRBV4-3; d_call: -; clone_size: -; cdr3_nt: TGCGCCAGCAGCCAAGATCAGGATGAAAAACTGTTTTTT; cdr3_aa: CASSQDQDEKLFF
j_call: TRBJ2-7; v_call: TRBV7-6; d_call: -; clone_size: -; cdr3_nt: TGTGCCAGCAGCCTAAAGGACAACCAGGCTGGGTACGAGCAGTACTTC; cdr3_aa: CASSLKDNQAGYEQYF
j_call: TRBJ1-4; v_call: TRBV6-4; d_call: -; clone_size: once; cdr3_nt: TGTGCCAGCAGTGACTCGAAAGGGACTTTGGATGAAAAACTGTTTTTT; cdr3_aa: CASSDSKGTLDEKLFF
j_call: TRBJ2-7; v_call: TRBV2; d_call: -; clone_size: -; cdr3_nt: TGTGCCAGCAGTGATCCGACAGATCGCTCCTACGAGCAGTACTTC; cdr3_aa: CASSDPTDRSYEQYF
j_call: TRBJ1-2; v_call: TRBV5-1; d_call: -; clone_size: once; cdr3_nt: TGCGCCAGCAGCCCCCTCGGGAATGGCTACACCTTC; cdr3_aa: CASSPLGNGYTF
j_call: TRBJ2-3; v_call: TRBV2; d_call: -; clone_size: -; cdr3_nt: TGTGCCAGCAGTGGAATGGCTAGCGACACAGATACGCAGTATTTT; cdr3_aa: CASSGMASDTDTQYF
j_call: TRBJ2-5; v_call: TRBV28; d_call: TRBD2; clone_size: -; cdr3_nt: TGTGCCAGCCCCCCAAGCGGGGGGGAGGGGGAGACCCAGTACTTC; cdr3_aa: CASPPSGGEGETQYF
j_call: TRBJ1-1; v_call: TRBV5-1; d_call: -; clone_size: once; cdr3_nt: TGCGCCAGCAGCTTGCACGGGGAAGCTTTCTTT; cdr3_aa: CASSLHGEAFF
j_call: TRBJ1-5; v_call: TRBV6-6; d_call: -; clone_size: -; cdr3_nt: TGTGCCAGCCAGACAGGCCTCAATCTGGCCCAGCATTTT; cdr3_aa: CASQTGLNLAQHF
j_call: TRBJ1-6; v_call: TRBV6-5; d_call: -; clone_size: few; cdr3_nt: TGTGCCAGCAGACGGGACATCGGCTATTCACCCCTCCACTTT; cdr3_aa: CASRRDIGYSPLHF
j_call: TRBJ1-6; v_call: TRBV27; d_call: TRBD1; clone_size: -; cdr3_nt: TGTGCCAGCAGTCTGGGACAGGGGCGAAATTCACCCCTCCACTTT; cdr3_aa: CASSLGQGRNSPLHF
j_call: TRBJ1-5; v_call: TRBV3-1/TRBV3-2; d_call: TRBD1; clone_size: -; cdr3_nt: TGTGCCAGCAGTCAAGGGGCAGGACAGGGGAAGGAGGATAATCAGCCCCAGCATTTT; cdr3_aa: CASSQGAGQGKEDNQPQHF
j_call: TRBJ2-1; v_call: TRBV11-3; d_call: TRBD1; clone_size: few; cdr3_nt: TGTGCCAGCAGCTCGGACAGGGCGGAAGAGCAGTTCTTC; cdr3_aa: CASSSDRAEEQFF
j_call: TRBJ2-5; v_call: TRBV19; d_call: -; clone_size: -; cdr3_nt: TGTGCCAGTAGTAACCAGGGTGGAGAGACCCAGTACTTC; cdr3_aa: CASSNQGGETQYF
j_call: TRBJ1-3; v_call: TRBV15; d_call: TRBD1; clone_size: -; cdr3_nt: TGTGCCACCAGCAGAGATTTCAACAGGGGCACTGGAAACACCATATATTTT; cdr3_aa: CATSRDFNRGTGNTIYF
j_call: TRBJ2-5; v_call: TRBV12-5; d_call: -; clone_size: -; cdr3_nt: TGTGCTAGTGGTTTAGGAGGGATGGAGACCCAGTACTTC; cdr3_aa: CASGLGGMETQYF
j_call: TRBJ1-3; v_call: TRBV7-2; d_call: -; clone_size: -; cdr3_nt: TGTGCCAGCAGCTTATCAGGGTTTCTTTCTGGAAACACCATATATTTT; cdr3_aa: CASSLSGFLSGNTIYF
j_call: TRBJ2-1; v_call: TRBV6-2/TRBV6-3; d_call: -; clone_size: -; cdr3_nt: TGTGCCAGCAGTTACTTCCGGAATGAGCAGTTCTTC; cdr3_aa: CASSYFRNEQFF